This record concerns one TCR beta chain sequence. What it recognizes is unknown. TCRdb's copy holds only in-frame clones and misses some; the assay was immunoSEQ multiplex PCR. The data hold about 13,000 clones, with about 82% observed a single time. V lost 10 bases and J lost 1, with 18 bases in between. Germline loops: CDR1 MNHEY, CDR2 SMNVEV (reference sequence). The CDR3 consists of 15 residues. This entry comes from a study of T cells in localized non-small cell lung cancer. Overall study results and limits: Highest T cell clonality was seen in uninvolved adjacent lung, surpassing that measured in tumor. Researchers found a median approximately 57 of the top 100 tumor clones in adjacent lung. Longer overall survival was seen with higher T cell density measured in blood. Tumor samples were not multi-region, leaving intratumor heterogeneity unexcluded.

The receptor comes from a male donor at least 60 years old with stage III lung adenocarcinoma. Specimen: peripheral blood, collected before any cancer treatment. The chain employs TRBV27 and TRBJ2-3; D call uncertain. CDR3 bases: TGTGCCACCTCGACTCGCTCCTCTGGCACAGATACGCAGTATTTT. Translating it yields CATSTRSSGTDTQYF.